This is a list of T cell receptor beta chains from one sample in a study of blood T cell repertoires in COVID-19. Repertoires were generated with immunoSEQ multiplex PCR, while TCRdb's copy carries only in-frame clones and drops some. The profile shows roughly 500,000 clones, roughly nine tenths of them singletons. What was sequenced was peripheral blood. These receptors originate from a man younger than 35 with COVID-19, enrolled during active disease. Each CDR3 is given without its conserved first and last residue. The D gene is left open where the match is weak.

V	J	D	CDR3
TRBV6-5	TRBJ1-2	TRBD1	ASRGDRSPGYT
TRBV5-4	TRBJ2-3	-	ASSLGTTSTDTQY
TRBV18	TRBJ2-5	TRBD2	ASSPYAREGETQY
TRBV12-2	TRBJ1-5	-	ASRPNQNQPQH
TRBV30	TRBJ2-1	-	AWSAPREQF
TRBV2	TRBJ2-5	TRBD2	ASSSGLEETQY
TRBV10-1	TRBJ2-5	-	ASSEWWRETQY
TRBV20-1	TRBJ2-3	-	SASTRTDTQY
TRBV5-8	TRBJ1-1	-	ASSLMTGYTEAF
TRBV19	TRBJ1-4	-	ASSIGGVEGTPTNEKLF
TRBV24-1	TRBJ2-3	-	ATSDRRGSTDTQY
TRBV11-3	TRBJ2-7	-	ASSRGTSHEQY
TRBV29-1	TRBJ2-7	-	SVEDRYEQY
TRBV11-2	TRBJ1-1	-	ASSLNERREAF
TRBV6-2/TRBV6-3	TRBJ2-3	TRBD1	ASCYQDRGTDTQY
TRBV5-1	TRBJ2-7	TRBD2	ASSPGTSGNEQY
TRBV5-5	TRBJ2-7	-	ASSLEPFLEQY
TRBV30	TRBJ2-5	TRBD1	AWTRQGPTQY
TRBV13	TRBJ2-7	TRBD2	ASSLLSGKGEQY
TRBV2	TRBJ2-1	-	ASSAETGTETNEQF
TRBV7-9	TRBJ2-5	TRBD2	ASSLVAGGPKETQY
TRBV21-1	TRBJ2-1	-	ASSHYRGLAYNEQF
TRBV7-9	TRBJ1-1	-	ASSFQGPNTEAF
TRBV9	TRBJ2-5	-	ASSVTVGGSQETQY
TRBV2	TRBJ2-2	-	ASSGTSPNTGELF
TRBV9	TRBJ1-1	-	ASSPPPGMNTEAF
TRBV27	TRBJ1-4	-	ASSSWTGGGYEKLF
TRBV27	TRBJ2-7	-	ASSFSGAYEQY
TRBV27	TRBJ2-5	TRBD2	ASSFRVNGGTRDQETQY
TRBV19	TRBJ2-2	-	ASSILSNTGELF
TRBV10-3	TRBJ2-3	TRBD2	AISGTSGSRTDTQY
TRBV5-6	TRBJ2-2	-	ASSAEQVLNTGELF
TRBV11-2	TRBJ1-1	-	ASSLFDSKNTEAF
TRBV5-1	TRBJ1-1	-	ASSESGADTEAF
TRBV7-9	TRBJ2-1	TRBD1	ASSQTGAYNEQF
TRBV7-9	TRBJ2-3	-	ASSLVTGTTDTQY
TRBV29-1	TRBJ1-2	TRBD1	SVEDRDRDGYT
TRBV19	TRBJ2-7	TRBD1	ASSTDRGLDEQY
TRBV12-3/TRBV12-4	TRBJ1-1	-	ASSLSGVAF
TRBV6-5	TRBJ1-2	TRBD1	ASSYSGQAGYGYT
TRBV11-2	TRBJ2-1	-	ASSLVDGGPGEQF
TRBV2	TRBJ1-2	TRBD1	ASSSGGAGGYT
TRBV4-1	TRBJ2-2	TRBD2	ASSQDQLAGVAGELF
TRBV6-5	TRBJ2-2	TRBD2	ASCLGLAVNTGELF
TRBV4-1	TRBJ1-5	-	ASSQGEGQPQH
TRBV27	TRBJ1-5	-	ASSLLVNQPQH
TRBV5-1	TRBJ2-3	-	ASSYRTNPADTQY
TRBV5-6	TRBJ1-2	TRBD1	AGRQGVPPGYT
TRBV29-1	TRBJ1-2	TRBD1	SVVRGQVLYGYT
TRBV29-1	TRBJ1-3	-	SVEGSLSGNTIY
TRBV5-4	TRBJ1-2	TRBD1	ASSFDRDDGYT
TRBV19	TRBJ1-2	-	ASRTDGNYGYT
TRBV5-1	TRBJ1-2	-	ASSFRGARSGYT
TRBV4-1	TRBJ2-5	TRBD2	ASSLGPLAGAQETQY
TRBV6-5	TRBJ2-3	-	ASSYSVGRTDTQY
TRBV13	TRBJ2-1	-	ASSLGPASVYNEQF
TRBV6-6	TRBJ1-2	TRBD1	ASRFGQDGYGYT
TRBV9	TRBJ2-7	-	ASSVEAGAYKQY
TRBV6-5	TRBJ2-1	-	ASSYNAGPRNEQF
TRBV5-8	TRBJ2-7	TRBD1	ASSLVPPVDRGPSYEQY